The 19 T cell receptor beta chains listed next were all sequenced from one sample in a study of OX40 agonist ivuxolimab in advanced cancers. Sequencing was performed with immunoSEQ multiplex PCR; in TCRdb, only in-frame clones are kept and a portion is missing. The table has about 55,000 clones, around nine tenths seen once. Sequenced material: CD4+ or CD8+ T cells sorted from blood, taken in a trial of the OX40 agonist ivuxolimab. All receptors come from an adult with an advanced solid tumor such as melanoma, head and neck, liver or kidney cancer.

The rearrangement links TRBV4-2 to TRBJ2-5; TRBD2 is a possible D gene (5 bases). Germline CDR1 reads LGHNA; CDR2 reads YNFKEQ. The CDR3 length is 17 residues. The V end was cut by 1 base, the J end by 2 bases, with 17 bases between. In DNA, the CDR3 is TGTGCCAGCAGCCAAGTGAGGCTAGCCAGCTTTCAAGAGACCCAGTACTTC. Translated, it gives CASSQVRLASFQETQYF.

V and J are TRBV5-1 and TRBJ1-2; D might be TRBD1 (6 bases). This CDR3 contains 14 residues. The V gene's germline CDR1 is SGHRS and CDR2 YFSETQ. Trimming removed 4 bases from V and 0 bases from J, with 10 bases in between. The CDR3 region has the DNA TGCGCCAGCAGCACCGGACAGACTAACTATGGCTACACCTTC. Translation: CASSTGQTNYGYTF.

The rearrangement uses TRBV28 and TRBJ1-5, with D tentatively TRBD1 (5 bases). The germline V and J ends were trimmed by 2 bases and 2 bases, with 10 bases remaining between them. The CDR3 consists of 15 residues. CDR1 and CDR2 (germline): MDHEN, SYDVKM. The CDR3 loop reads CASSLRGPGNQPQHF. In nucleotides, the CDR3 is TGTGCCAGCAGTTTAAGGGGACCCGGCAATCAGCCCCAGCATTTT.

This clone was seen a single time. CDR3 in DNA: TGTGCCAGCAGTGCAGCACCCAGACTAGCGGGAGTCGAGCAGTACTTC. Residues: CASSAAPRLAGVEQYF. The V gene is TRBV7-9, the J gene TRBJ2-7, with 12 nucleotides matching TRBD2. Per germline, CDR1 SEHNR and CDR2 FQNEAQ (reference sequence). Unmatched junction bases numbered 12, after V lost 6 bases and J lost 6 bases. The CDR3 loop spans 16 amino acids. The full variable domain, completed using reference TRBV7-9 and TRBJ2-7, is DTGVSQNPRHKITKRGQNVTFRCDPISEHNRLYWYRQTLGQGPEFLTYFQNEAQLEKSRLLSDRFSAERPKGSFSTLEIQRTEQGDSAMYLCASSAAPRLAGVEQYFGPGTRLTVT.

This chain uses TRBV10-3 with TRBJ1-4, with D maybe TRBD1 (6 bases). The CDR3 loop spans 17 amino acids. Germline loops: CDR1 ENHRY, CDR2 SYGVKD. Trimming stripped 0 bases from V and 4 bases from J, with 15 bases between. The CDR3 protein is CAISESLVGQSNEKLFF. CDR3 in DNA: TGTGCCATCAGTGAGTCGCTTGTAGGACAGAGTAATGAAAAACTGTTTTTT.

J is TRBJ1-4 and V is TRBV6-1; D call uncertain. Germline CDR1 MNHNS, CDR2 SASEGT. Trimming pared 2 bases from V and 4 bases from J, leaving 5 bases between. The length of the CDR3 is 13 residues. Here the CDR3 reads CASSEQSNEKLFF. As DNA, the CDR3 is TGTGCCAGCAGTGAACAGAGTAATGAAAAACTGTTTTTT.

There are a few counts of this clone. V is TRBV5-1 and J is TRBJ2-3, with TRBD1 matching over 8 bases. CDR3 length equals 14 residues. The V segment lost 0 bases and the J segment 6 bases; nucleotides outside the gene matches: 3. CDR1 SGHRS and CDR2 YFSETQ come from the germline V gene. The CDR3 is CASSLGDRFDTQYF. For the CDR3, the DNA is TGCGCCAGCAGCTTGGGGGACAGGTTTGATACGCAGTATTTT.

The chain couples TRBV11-2 to TRBJ2-6; D is uncertain. CDR3 size: 15 residues. Per the germline V gene, CDR1 is SGHAT and CDR2 is FQNNGV. V was shortened by 0 bases and J by 2 bases, with 5 bases between the two germline ends. The CDR3 sequence is CASSLEPAGANVLTF. In DNA, the CDR3 is TGTGCCAGCAGCTTAGAACCCGCTGGGGCCAACGTCCTGACTTTC.

The chain links TRBV5-4 to TRBJ1-1; 8 bases agree with TRBD1. The ends lost 5 bases at V and 0 bases at J; junction bases unmatched: 9. The CDR3 extends over 16 amino acids. The germline V gene has CDR1 SGHNT and CDR2 YYREEE (reference sequence). CDR3 residues: CASRPKTGALNTEAFF. The CDR3 nucleotides read TGTGCCAGCAGACCAAAGACAGGGGCCTTGAACACTGAAGCTTTCTTT.

V usage is TRBV5-1 and J usage is TRBJ2-7; D tentatively fits TRBD1 or TRBD2 (5 bases each). Deletions cut 4 bases from V and 2 bases from J, with 10 bases between. Germline CDR1 reads SGHRS; CDR2 reads YFSETQ. The CDR3 is 13 amino acids. This CDR3 reads CASSRDGAYEQYF. The CDR3 DNA follows: TGCGCCAGCAGCCGGGACGGAGCCTACGAGCAGTACTTC.

The chain is built from TRBV29-1 and TRBJ2-3; D not certain. The CDR3 totals 11 residues. V lost 7 bases and J 8 bases, leaving 13 bases between the germline ends. CDR1 is SQVTM and CDR2 is ANQGSEA in the germline V gene. CDR3 DNA sequence: TGCAGCGACCTCACACTTGGTACGCAGTATTTT. The encoded protein is CSDLTLGTQYF.

The rearrangement uses TRBV29-1 and TRBJ1-2; maybe TRBD1 (6 bases). Germline CDR1 reads SQVTM; CDR2 reads ANQGSEA. This CDR3 contains 12 residues. With 7 bases removed from V and 3 bases from J, the gap between germline ends came to 12 bases. DNA for the CDR3: TGCAGCGGATGGACAGACGACTATGGCTACACCTTC. It codes for CSGWTDDYGYTF. The full variable domain, rest sourced from reference TRBV29-1 and TRBJ1-2, is SAVISQKPSRDICQRGTSLTIQCQVDSQVTMMFWYRQQPGQSLTLIATANQGSEATYESGFVIDKFPISRPNLTFSTLTVSNMSPEDSSIYLCSGWTDDYGYTFGSGTRLTVV.

The chain employs TRBV5-1 and TRBJ2-7; D gene unclear. CDR3 length equals 10 residues. Trimming left V 7 bases short and J 5 bases short, with 7 bases between. The germline V gene encodes CDR1 SGHRS and CDR2 YFSETQ. The CDR3 loop reads CASRLNEQYF. The CDR3, as DNA: TGCGCCAGCCGCCTAAACGAGCAGTACTTC.

V is TRBV13 and J is TRBJ2-1; 12 positions agree with TRBD2. V lost 5 bases and J lost 3; bases outside the gene matches: 8. The CDR3 length is 17 residues. The germline V gene encodes CDR1 PRHDT and CDR2 FYEKMQ (reference sequence). The CDR3 DNA reads TGTGCCAGCAGCCCCCCCCGGACTAGCGGGAACTACAATGAGCAGTTCTTC. Translating it yields CASSPPRTSGNYNEQFF.

The CDR3 here is CASSLDATGGKGYTF. The CDR3 DNA is TGCGCCAGCAGCTTGGATGCGACAGGGGGAAAGGGCTACACCTTC. V is TRBV5-1 and J is TRBJ1-2; 9 nucleotides line up with TRBD1. Germline V gene lookup returns CDR1 SGHRS and CDR2 YFSETQ. The V gene end was trimmed by 0 bases and the J gene end by 8 bases; junction bases not matched to a gene: 8. This CDR3 region has 15 residues.

This chain uses TRBV30 with TRBJ1-2; perhaps TRBD1 as D (5 bases). CDR3 length: 13 residues. V lost 0 bases, J lost 4 bases, and 9 bases lay in between. Germline values: CDR1 GTSNPN, CDR2 SVGIG (reference sequence). In DNA, the CDR3 is TGTGCCTGGAGTGTTGTCCAGGGCTATGGCTACACCTTC. Translated, it gives CAWSVVQGYGYTF.

This clone was observed a few times. The chain has TRBV5-4 and TRBJ1-1; 7 bases are shared with TRBD1. Trimming removed 4 bases from V and 1 base from J; junction bases left unmatched: 7. Germline CDR1 SGHNT, CDR2 YYREEE (reference sequence). The CDR3 consists of 15 residues. The CDR3 protein is CASSLQDRTNTEAFF. The CDR3 nucleotides are TGTGCCAGCAGCCTCCAGGACAGGACGAACACTGAAGCTTTCTTT.

V gene TRBV5-1 combines with J gene TRBJ1-1; D is perhaps TRBD1 (6 bases). V lost 3 bases, J lost 8 bases, and 20 bases lay in between. The germline V gene has CDR1 SGHRS and CDR2 YFSETQ. CDR3 length: 15 amino acids. CDR3 in amino acids: CASSWGTSRASEAFF. The CDR3 DNA sequence: TGCGCCAGCAGCTGGGGGACATCAAGGGCTTCGGAAGCTTTCTTT.

As regards this clone: Other DNA sequences in this sample translate to the same CDR3. Written as DNA, the CDR3 is TGCGCCAGCAGCCGGGACAGGGGGGAGACCCAGTACTTC. This translates into CASSRDRGETQYF. This chain uses TRBV5-1 with TRBJ2-5, with 11 positions matching TRBD1. Germline V CDR1 and CDR2: SGHRS, YFSETQ. Trimming removed 4 bases from V and 5 bases from J; junction bases left unmatched: 1. The CDR3 covers 13 residues.